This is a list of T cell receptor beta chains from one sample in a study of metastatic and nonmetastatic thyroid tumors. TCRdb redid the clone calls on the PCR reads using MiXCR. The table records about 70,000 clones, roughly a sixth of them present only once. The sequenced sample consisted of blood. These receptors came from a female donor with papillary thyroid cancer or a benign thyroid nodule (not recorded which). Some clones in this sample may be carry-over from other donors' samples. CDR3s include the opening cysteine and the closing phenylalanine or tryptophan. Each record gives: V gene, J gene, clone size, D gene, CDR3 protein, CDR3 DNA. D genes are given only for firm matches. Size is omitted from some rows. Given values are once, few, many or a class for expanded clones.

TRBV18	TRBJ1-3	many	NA	CASSPGGRTSGNTIYF	TGTGCCAGCTCACCAGGAGGCAGGACCTCTGGAAACACCATATATTTT
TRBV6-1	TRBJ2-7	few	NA	CASSVRDKGYEQYF	TGTGCCAGCAGTGTCCGGGACAAGGGCTACGAGCAGTACTTC
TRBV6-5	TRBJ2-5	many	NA	CASSYSRAGDETQYF	TGTGCCAGCAGTTACTCGAGAGCAGGGGACGAGACCCAGTACTTC
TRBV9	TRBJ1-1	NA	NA	CASSPPLGYSPPGTEAFF	TGTGCCAGCAGCCCCCCCCTGGGGTACAGTCCCCCGGGGACTGAAGCTTTCTTT
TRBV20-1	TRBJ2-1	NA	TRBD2	CSAWTRGKYNEQFF	TGCAGTGCCTGGACTAGAGGGAAATACAATGAGCAGTTCTTC
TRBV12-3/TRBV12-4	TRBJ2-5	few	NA	CASRVSEEETQYF	TGTGCCAGCAGAGTCAGTGAGGAAGAGACCCAGTACTTC
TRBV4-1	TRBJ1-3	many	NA	CASSQDSGSGNTIYF	TGCGCCAGCAGCCAAGATTCAGGCTCTGGAAACACCATATATTTT
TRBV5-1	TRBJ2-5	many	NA	CASRGAGQETQYF	TGCGCCAGCAGAGGGGCGGGCCAAGAGACCCAGTACTTC
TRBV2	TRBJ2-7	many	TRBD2	CASSATTSGNYEQYF	TGTGCCAGCAGTGCAACGACTAGCGGGAACTACGAGCAGTACTTC
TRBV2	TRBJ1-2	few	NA	CASGSLNYGYTF	TGTGCCAGCGGCAGCCTTAACTATGGCTACACCTTC
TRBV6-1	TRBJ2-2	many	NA	CASSEWVVGTGELFF	TGTGCCAGCAGCGAATGGGTGGTCGGGACCGGGGAGCTGTTTTTT